The 8 T cell receptor beta chains presented below share a single source sample, sequenced in a study of shared T cell receptors in the human thymus. Profiling relied on immunoSEQ multiplex PCR, and the TCRdb table lists in-frame clones only, not all of them. The sample has 55,000 to 75,000 clones; roughly 96% are singletons. Sample: thymocytes. The receptors derive from a human donor.

This chain links TRBV19 with TRBJ1-5; D is undetermined. Germline assignment: CDR1 LNHDA and CDR2 SQIVND (reference sequence). The CDR3 contains 15 residues. V shed 7 bases and J shed 3 bases, with 16 bases lying between them. This CDR3 reads CASNPLQPSNQPQHF. The CDR3 DNA is TGTGCCAGTAACCCCCTCCAGCCCTCCAATCAGCCCCAGCATTTT. Complete variable domain (other parts from reference TRBV19 and TRBJ1-5): DGGITQSPKYLFRKEGQNVTLSCEQNLNHDAMYWYRQDPGQGLRLIYYSQIVNDFQKGDIAEGYSVSREKKESFPLTVTSAQKNPTAFYLCASNPLQPSNQPQHFGDGTRLSIL.

This rearrangement joins TRBV5-5 to TRBJ2-7, with D possibly being TRBD1 or TRBD2 (5 bases each). Germline loops: CDR1 SGHKS, CDR2 YYEKEE (reference sequence). V was cut by 4 bases and J by 4 bases, with 9 bases left in between. There are 12 residues in the CDR3. CDR3 residues: CASSQEGYEQYF. The CDR3 DNA follows: TGTGCCAGCAGCCAAGAGGGGTACGAGCAGTACTTC.

This clone was seen more than once but under ten times. The rearrangement links TRBV7-3 to TRBJ1-1; 9 bases are a match to TRBD1. Per the germline V gene, CDR1 is SGHTA and CDR2 is FQGTGA. The CDR3 is 16 residues long. Losses at the gene ends were 5 bases for V and 2 bases for J; bases not matched to a gene: 9. CDR3 residues: CASSLSDRGDNTEAFF. The CDR3 DNA reads TGTGCCAGCAGCCTTTCCGACAGGGGGGACAACACTGAAGCTTTCTTT. The variable domain in full, with the rest retrieved from reference TRBV7-3 and TRBJ1-1, is GAGVSQTPSNKVTEKGKYVELRCDPISGHTALYWYRQSLGQGPEFLIYFQGTGAADDSGLPNDRFFAVRPEGSVSTLKIQRTERGDSAVYLCASSLSDRGDNTEAFFGQGTRLTVV.

This clone was seen a single time. This chain links TRBV29-1 with TRBJ1-2; D is possibly TRBD1 (5 bases). Germline V lookup: CDR1 SQVTM, CDR2 ANQGSEA. The CDR3 consists of 16 residues. V lost 3 bases and J lost 0, with 17 bases in between. The CDR3: CSVDQSDGQANYGYTF. CDR3 in DNA: TGCAGCGTTGATCAATCGGACGGACAAGCTAACTATGGCTACACCTTC.

Turning to this clone: The same CDR3 also results from other DNA sequences found in this sample. The chain combines TRBV15 with TRBJ1-5, with D maybe TRBD1 (6 bases). The V and J ends lost 5 bases and 1 base respectively, with 27 bases between them. Germline-derived CDR1 and CDR2 are LNHNV and YYDKDF (reference sequence). CDR3 size: 20 residues. The CDR3 DNA follows: TGTGCCACCAGCTCCTTTCCGCCGCGACAGGCGACCTACAGCAATCAGCCCCAGCATTTT. Translation gives CATSSFPPRQATYSNQPQHF.

The V gene is TRBV4-3, the J gene TRBJ2-7, with D possibly being TRBD1 or TRBD2 (5 bases each). This CDR3 is 15 amino acids long. V was clipped by 6 bases and J by 0 bases, with 15 bases between them. Germline CDR1 is LGHNA and CDR2 is YSLEER. In nucleotides, the CDR3 is TGCGCCAGCAGACCGAGTCCAGGGAGCTCCTACGAGCAGTACTTC. Protein sequence: CASRPSPGSSYEQYF.

V and J are TRBV20-1 and TRBJ2-5; D call uncertain. Germline assignment: CDR1 DFQATT and CDR2 SNEGSKA (reference sequence). The CDR3 totals 10 residues. Trimming removed 4 bases at V and 2 bases at J, with 2 bases between. CDR3 region: CSATQETQYF. As DNA, the CDR3 is TGCAGTGCTACTCAAGAGACCCAGTACTTC.

The chain links TRBV5-6 to TRBJ1-1, with 9 bases aligning to TRBD1. This CDR3 contains 18 residues. CDR1 and CDR2 from the germline V gene are SGHDT and YYEEEE. J lost 6 bases, V lost 0 bases, and 15 bases had no gene match. CDR3 protein: CASSLGLTLGTGLAEAFF. The CDR3 nucleotides read TGTGCCAGCAGCTTGGGATTAACGCTCGGGACAGGGTTGGCTGAAGCTTTCTTT.